What follows describes a single TCR beta chain. Its specificity is not known. The sample comes from a study of blood T cells in healthy people across ages. Study results and limitations: Naive T cell percentage strongly correlated with TCR beta diversity.

For the second PCR, which ran for about 7 to 11 cycles, a sample-barcoded 5' primer and a J-beta primer mix were used. Via MiXCR, TCRdb re-called the 5' RACE reads, giving one row per CDR3 protein. The sample contains fewer than 800,000 distinct CDR3 sequences, 25% of which appear only once. These same records also appear under a second study, on T cells of mothers and their children. Turning to that study: All extracted RNA went into cDNA synthesis, approximately 1.5 ug per 15 ul. Related mother and child pairs showed slightly greater overlap (not significant) than unrelated pairs did.

The TCR comes from a boy aged 5-17 years in good health. Source material: blood.

The CDR3: CASMEMARRYGYTF. CDR3 sequence (DNA): TGTGCCAGCATGGAGATGGCCCGTAGGTATGGCTACACCTTC. This rearrangement joins TRBV6-1 to TRBJ1-2; no definite D call. Germline V gene sequence: CDR1 MNHNS, CDR2 SASEGT. Between the trimmed V and J ends, which lost 7 bases and 5 bases, there was a span of 17 bases. The CDR3 loop spans 14 amino acids.